Listed here is a single T cell receptor beta chain. These data are taken from a study of blood T cell repertoires in COVID-19. Study-wide background: Sample material is recorded as cDNA or gDNA derived from T cells, B-cell-depleted T cells, or PBMCs.

Trimming removed 7 bases from V and 3 bases from J, with 13 bases in between. CDR1 and CDR2 (germline): SGHNT, YENEEA. This CDR3 has 13 residues. In the source study's methods: Reference gene primer amplification gave nucleated cell count estimates. The assay was immunoSEQ multiplex PCR, and TCRdb's table has in-frame clones only and misses some. V, J and clone size reflect that table, while D and trimming were determined from the DNA. Found here are about 360,000 clones, 70% to 90% of them singletons; the top ten hold about 7.1%. J is TRBJ2-7 and V is TRBV11-3; a possible D gene is TRBD2 (5 bases). This sequence was found in a woman aged 55-69 years with COVID-19, enrolled during active disease. The sample was peripheral blood. As DNA, the CDR3 is TGTGCCAGCATGAGGGCCCCTCGCTACGAGCAGTACTTC. It codes for CASMRAPRYEQYF. Combining the CDR3 with reference TRBV11-3 and TRBJ2-7 gives the whole variable domain EAGVVQSPRYKIIEKKQPVAFWCNPISGHNTLYWYLQNLGQGPELLIRYENEEAVDDSQLPKDRFSAERLKGVDSTLKIQPAELGDSAVYLCASMRAPRYEQYFGPGTRLTVT.